This T cell receptor (beta chain) was sequenced in a study of Ad26.COV2.S vaccination and SARS-CoV-2 variants. Profiling relied on immunoSEQ multiplex PCR, and the TCRdb table lists in-frame clones only, not all of them. This sample has about 250,000 clones, with more than 70% found just once. Trimming pared 5 bases from V and 5 bases from J, leaving 13 bases between. The CDR3 runs to 13 residues. CDR1 is SEHNR, CDR2 FQNEAQ, per germline (reference sequence). Treatment given: around 19 received Ad26.COV2.S at low or high dose, single or two shots; about 5 received placebo; per-sample allocation not given. Sampling happened 63 days after the first vaccine or placebo injection. The individual, an adult aged 18-55 years, was a donor in Boston. The vaccine antigen was prefusion-stabilized Wuhan SARS-CoV-2 spike.

The TCR originated in a person between 18 and 65 years old who received the Ad26.COV2.S COVID-19 vaccine or a placebo. V and J are TRBV7-9 and TRBJ2-7, with D possibly matching TRBD1 (6 bases). The material sequenced was peripheral blood, taken in a trial of Ad26.COV2.S vaccine versus placebo. DNA for the CDR3: TGTGCCAGCAGCCCCTGGAGGACAGACGAGCAGTACTTC. Its translation: CASSPWRTDEQYF.